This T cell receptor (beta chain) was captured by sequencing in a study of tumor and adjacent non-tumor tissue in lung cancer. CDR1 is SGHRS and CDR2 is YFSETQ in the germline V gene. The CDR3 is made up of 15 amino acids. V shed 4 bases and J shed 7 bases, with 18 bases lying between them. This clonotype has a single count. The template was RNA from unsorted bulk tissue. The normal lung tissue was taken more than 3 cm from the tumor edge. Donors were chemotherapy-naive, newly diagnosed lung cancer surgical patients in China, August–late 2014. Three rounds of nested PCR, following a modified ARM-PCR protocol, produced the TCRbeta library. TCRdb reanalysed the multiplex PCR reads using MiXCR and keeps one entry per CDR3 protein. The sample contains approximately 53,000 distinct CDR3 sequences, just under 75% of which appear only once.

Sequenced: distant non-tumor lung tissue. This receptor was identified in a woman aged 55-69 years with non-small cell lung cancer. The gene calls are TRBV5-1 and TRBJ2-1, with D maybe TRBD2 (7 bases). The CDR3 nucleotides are TGCGCCAGCAGCAAGCGGGACACGGCCGAGAATGAGCAGTTCTTC. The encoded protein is CASSKRDTAENEQFF. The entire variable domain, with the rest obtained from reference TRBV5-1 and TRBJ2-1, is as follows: KAGVTQTPRYLIKTRGQQVTLSCSPISGHRSVSWYQQTPGQGLQFLFEYFSETQRNKGNFPGRFSGRQFSNSRSEMNVSTLELGDSALYLCASSKRDTAENEQFFGPGTRLTVL.